This TCR beta chain was recovered during a study of blood T cells in healthy people across ages. As to this clonotype: A read error is possible here, since a much larger clone lies one base away.

Healthy Russian Caucasian donors spanned ages about 6 to 100 years. Germline CDR1 is DFQATT and CDR2 is SNEGSKA (reference sequence). The CDR3 is made up of 12 amino acids. Combining a sample-barcoded 5' primer with a J-beta primer mix, a second PCR ran for about 6 to 12 cycles. In TCRdb, the 5' RACE reads were re-called with MiXCR into one record per CDR3 protein. The data contain more than 550,000 distinct CDR3 sequences, approximately 21% of them singletons. The sample consisted of blood. This chain links TRBV20-1 with TRBJ1-4; D not resolved. The sequence was collected from a man in his sixties or seventies in good health. The CDR3: CSAWGANEKLSF. The CDR3 DNA follows: TGCAGTGCTTGGGGTGCTAATGAAAAACTGTCTTTT.